The 13 T cell receptor beta chains below all came from one sample that was sequenced in a study of cytomegalovirus exposure and HLA in healthy donors. The PCR contained 60 Vbeta and 13 Jbeta primers. Sequencing used immunoSEQ multiplex PCR; TCRdb keeps in-frame clones, though not all of them. The table records more than 95,000 clones, approximately 80% of them present only once. Sequenced: PBMCs. Source of these receptors: a woman under 30 in good health and CMV-seropositive.

With regard to this clone: The germline gene is not matched at one end of the junction; a read error may be the cause. CDR3 in amino acids: CARSPGTGAEKLFF. CDR3 DNA: TGTGCCCGCAGCCCCGGGACAGGGGCTGAAAAACTGTTTTTT. This chain links TRBV25-1 with TRBJ1-4, with 10 positions matching TRBD1. This CDR3 spans 14 amino acids. Germline CDR1 and CDR2: MGHDK and SYGVNS.

V is TRBV5-1 and J is TRBJ1-1, with unresolved D. Looked up from germline, CDR1 is SGHRS and CDR2 is YFSETQ. This CDR3 has 16 amino acids. The V end lost 0 bases, the J end lost 0 bases, and 12 bases lay between the germline ends. The CDR3 here is CASSLAWERMNTEAFF. CDR3 nucleotide sequence: TGCGCCAGCAGCTTGGCCTGGGAGAGGATGAACACTGAAGCTTTCTTT. The full variable domain, in which reference TRBV5-1 and TRBJ1-1 provide the parts outside the CDR3, is KAGVTQTPRYLIKTRGQQVTLSCSPISGHRSVSWYQQTPGQGLQFLFEYFSETQRNKGNFPGRFSGRQFSNSRSEMNVSTLELGDSALYLCASSLAWERMNTEAFFGQGTRLTVV.

The J gene is TRBJ2-5, the V gene TRBV10-2; 8 bases fit TRBD2. The CDR3 spans 13 residues. Germline V gene sequence: CDR1 WSHSY, CDR2 SAAADI. Trimming at V came to 6 bases and at J to 4 bases, leaving 4 bases not matched to a gene. CDR3 DNA: TGCGCCAGCAGGTCCAGCGGGAGAGAGACCCAGTACTTC. Amino acids: CASRSSGRETQYF.

The sample holds a few counts of this clone. V is TRBV6-1 and J is TRBJ1-5; the D is unclear. Germline V gene sequence: CDR1 MNHNS, CDR2 SASEGT. The CDR3 spans 16 residues. Trimming removed 2 bases at V and 0 bases at J, with 11 bases between. The CDR3 nucleotides are TGTGCCAGCAGTGAATGGGGAGAAAATAGCAATCAGCCCCAGCATTTT. It codes for CASSEWGENSNQPQHF.

The chain uses TRBV19 and TRBJ1-5; 8 bases agree with TRBD1. V dropped 1 base and J dropped 4; count of bases not matched to a gene: 15. Germline assignment: CDR1 LNHDA and CDR2 SQIVND (reference sequence). This CDR3 contains 19 residues. CDR3 region: CASSIVGDRTLPGNQPQHF. CDR3 sequence (DNA): TGTGCCAGTAGTATAGTGGGGGACAGGACCCTACCGGGGAATCAGCCCCAGCATTTT.

The gene calls are TRBV5-1 and TRBJ1-2; 7 bases align to TRBD1. V lost 4 bases and J lost 6; bases outside the gene matches: 6. The CDR3 spans 13 residues. Germline loops: CDR1 SGHRS, CDR2 YFSETQ. CDR3 loop: CASSLGQPDGYTF. CDR3 nucleotide sequence: TGCGCCAGCAGCCTGGGACAGCCAGATGGCTACACCTTC.

Concerning this clone itself: The sample carries other DNA sequences with the same CDR3. The genes are TRBV6-5 and TRBJ2-1, with D perhaps matching TRBD1 (5 bases). The CDR3 is made up of 14 amino acids. In germline, CDR1 is MNHEY, CDR2 SVGAGI. V was shortened by 8 bases and J by 1 base, with 12 bases between the two germline ends. This CDR3 reads CASRQPQSYNEQFF. DNA for the CDR3: TGTGCCAGCCGACAGCCACAATCCTACAATGAGCAGTTCTTC.

This chain joins TRBV29-1 and TRBJ2-3, with TRBD2 matching 13 bases. The CDR3 consists of 13 residues. The germline CDR1 and CDR2 sequences are SQVTM and ANQGSEA. V gave up 7 bases and J gave up 6 bases; unmatched junction bases: 4. CDR3 sequence: CSGWTSGSDTQYF. CDR3 sequence (DNA): TGCAGCGGGTGGACTAGCGGGAGTGATACGCAGTATTTT.

This clone came up once. CDR3 sequence reads: CASSVEGGSYNEQFF. CDR3 bases: TGTGCCAGCAGCGTAGAAGGAGGATCCTACAATGAGCAGTTCTTC. This rearrangement joins TRBV9 to TRBJ2-1, with D possibly matching TRBD2 (5 bases). V was shortened by 0 bases and J by 1 base, with 8 bases between the two germline ends. Germline CDR1 SGDLS, CDR2 YYNGEE. CDR3 length: 15 residues.

The chain has TRBV19 and TRBJ1-2; no clear D gene. Per germline, CDR1 LNHDA and CDR2 SQIVND (reference sequence). CDR3 length: 14 amino acids. Trimming pared 8 bases from V and 0 bases from J, leaving 13 bases between. CDR3: CASHLREANYGYTF. The CDR3, as DNA: TGTGCCAGTCACCTTAGAGAAGCTAACTATGGCTACACCTTC.

In its sample, this clone was seen once. The gene calls are TRBV28 and TRBJ2-2, with TRBD1 matching 8 bases. V shed 6 bases and J 3 bases; nucleotides not matched to a gene: 6. CDR3 length: 15 amino acids. Germline V gives CDR1 MDHEN, CDR2 SYDVKM. This CDR3 is CASRPGQEYTGELFF. Written as DNA, the CDR3 is TGTGCCAGCAGGCCGGGACAGGAGTACACCGGGGAGCTGTTTTTT.

The V gene is TRBV30, the J gene TRBJ1-2, with a tentative D call TRBD1 (6 bases). V was clipped by 0 bases and J by 5 bases, with 7 bases between them. The CDR3 is 12 amino acids. The germline gives CDR1 GTSNPN, CDR2 SVGIG (reference sequence). The chain's CDR3 is CAWSVGQYGYTF. The CDR3 DNA sequence: TGTGCCTGGAGTGTTGGACAGTATGGCTACACCTTC.

This chain links TRBV4-2 with TRBJ2-7; 10 bases fit TRBD1. This CDR3 has 15 amino acids. The V and J ends lost 1 base and 4 bases, in that order; junction bases with no gene match: 4. Germline-derived CDR1 and CDR2 are LGHNA and YNFKEQ. The CDR3 spells CASSQAGTGVYEQYF. CDR3 sequence (DNA): TGTGCCAGCAGCCAAGCCGGGACAGGGGTTTACGAGCAGTACTTC.